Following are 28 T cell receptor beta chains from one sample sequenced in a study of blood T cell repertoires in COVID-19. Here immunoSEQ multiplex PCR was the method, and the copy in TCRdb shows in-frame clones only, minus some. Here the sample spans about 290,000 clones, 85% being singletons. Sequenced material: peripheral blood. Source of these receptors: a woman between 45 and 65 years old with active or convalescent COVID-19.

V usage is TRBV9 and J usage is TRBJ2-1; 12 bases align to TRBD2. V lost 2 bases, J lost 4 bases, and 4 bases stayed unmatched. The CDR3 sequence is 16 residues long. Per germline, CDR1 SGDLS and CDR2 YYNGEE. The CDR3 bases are TGTGCCAGCAGCGTCCTAGCGGGAGGGTCTTACAATGAGCAGTTCTTC. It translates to CASSVLAGGSYNEQFF.

This chain's CDR3 is CASTRHQQYEQFF. Here the CDR3 DNA reads TGTGCCAGCACTAGGCACCAGCAATATGAGCAGTTCTTC. The V call is TRBV2, the J call TRBJ2-1; D is ambiguous. There are 13 residues in the CDR3. The germline gives CDR1 SNHLY, CDR2 FYNNEI. V was pared by 7 bases and J by 8 bases, with 15 bases between.

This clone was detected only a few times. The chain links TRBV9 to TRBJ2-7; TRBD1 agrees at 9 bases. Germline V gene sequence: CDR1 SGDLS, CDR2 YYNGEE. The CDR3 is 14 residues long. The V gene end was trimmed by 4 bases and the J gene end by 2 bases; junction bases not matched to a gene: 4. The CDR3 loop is CASSPRQGAYEQYF. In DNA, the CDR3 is TGTGCCAGCAGCCCCCGACAGGGGGCCTACGAGCAGTACTTC.

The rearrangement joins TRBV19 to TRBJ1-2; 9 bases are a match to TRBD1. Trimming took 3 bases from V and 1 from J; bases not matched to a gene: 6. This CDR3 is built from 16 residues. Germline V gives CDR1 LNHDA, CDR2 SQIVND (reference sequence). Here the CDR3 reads CASSISGTGLNYGYTF. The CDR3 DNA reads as TGTGCCAGTAGTATCAGTGGGACAGGGCTTAACTATGGCTACACCTTC. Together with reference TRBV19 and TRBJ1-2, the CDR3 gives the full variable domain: DGGITQSPKYLFRKEGQNVTLSCEQNLNHDAMYWYRQDPGQGLRLIYYSQIVNDFQKGDIAEGYSVSREKKESFPLTVTSAQKNPTAFYLCASSISGTGLNYGYTFGSGTRLTVV.

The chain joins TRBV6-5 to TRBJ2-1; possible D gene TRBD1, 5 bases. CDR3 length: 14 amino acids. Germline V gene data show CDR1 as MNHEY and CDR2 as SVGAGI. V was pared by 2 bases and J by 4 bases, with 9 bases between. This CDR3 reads CASSYRTPYNEQFF. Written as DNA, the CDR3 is TGTGCCAGCAGTTACCGGACACCATACAATGAGCAGTTCTTC.

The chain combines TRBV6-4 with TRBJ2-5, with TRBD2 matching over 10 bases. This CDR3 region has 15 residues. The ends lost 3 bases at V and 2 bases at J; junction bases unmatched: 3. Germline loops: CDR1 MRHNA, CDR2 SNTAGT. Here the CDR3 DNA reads TGTGCCAGCAGTGAAACTAGCGGGGCGCAAGAGACCCAGTACTTC. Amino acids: CASSETSGAQETQYF.

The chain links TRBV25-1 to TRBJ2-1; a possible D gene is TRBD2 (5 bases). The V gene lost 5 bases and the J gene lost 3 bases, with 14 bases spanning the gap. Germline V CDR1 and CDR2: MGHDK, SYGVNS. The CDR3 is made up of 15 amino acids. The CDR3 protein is CASSSPRGRYNEQFF. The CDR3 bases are TGTGCCAGCAGTAGCCCTCGGGGTCGCTACAATGAGCAGTTCTTC.

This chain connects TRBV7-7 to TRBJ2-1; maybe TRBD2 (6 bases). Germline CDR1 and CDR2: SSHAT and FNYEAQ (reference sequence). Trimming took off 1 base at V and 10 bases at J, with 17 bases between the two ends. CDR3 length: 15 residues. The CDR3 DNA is TGTGCCAGCAGCTTAGGGCCTAGCGCAGATGGGGAGCAGTTCTTC. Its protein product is CASSLGPSADGEQFF.

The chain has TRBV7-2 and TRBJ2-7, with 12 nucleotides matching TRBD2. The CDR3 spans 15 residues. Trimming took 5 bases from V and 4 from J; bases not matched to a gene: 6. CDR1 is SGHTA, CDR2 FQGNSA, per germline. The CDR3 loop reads CASSKRLAGAYEQYF. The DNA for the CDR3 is TGTGCCAGCAGCAAACGACTAGCGGGAGCTTACGAGCAGTACTTC.

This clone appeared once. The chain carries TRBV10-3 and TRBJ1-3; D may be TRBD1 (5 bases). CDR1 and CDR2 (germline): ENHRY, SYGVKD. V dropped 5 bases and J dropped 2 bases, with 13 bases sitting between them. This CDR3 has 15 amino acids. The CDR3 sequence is CAISPDRRAGNTIYF. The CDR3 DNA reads TGTGCCATCAGTCCCGACAGACGTGCTGGAAACACCATATATTTT.

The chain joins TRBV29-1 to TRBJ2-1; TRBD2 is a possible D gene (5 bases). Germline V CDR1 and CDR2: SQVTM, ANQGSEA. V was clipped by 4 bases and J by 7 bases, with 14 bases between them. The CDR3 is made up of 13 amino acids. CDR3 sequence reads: CSVVGIPGNEQFF. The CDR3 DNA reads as TGCAGCGTTGTCGGGATTCCCGGGAATGAGCAGTTCTTC.

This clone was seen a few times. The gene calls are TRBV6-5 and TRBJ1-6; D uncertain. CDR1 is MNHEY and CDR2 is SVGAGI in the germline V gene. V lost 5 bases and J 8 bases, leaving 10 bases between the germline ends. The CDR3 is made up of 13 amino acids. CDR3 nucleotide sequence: TGTGCCAGCAGTCCGGTCCGGTATTCACCCCTCCACTTT. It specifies CASSPVRYSPLHF.

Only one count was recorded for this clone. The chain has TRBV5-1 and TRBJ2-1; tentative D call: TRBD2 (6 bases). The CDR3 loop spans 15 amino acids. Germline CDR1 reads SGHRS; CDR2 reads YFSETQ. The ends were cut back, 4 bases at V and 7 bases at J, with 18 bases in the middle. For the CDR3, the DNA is TGCGCCAGCAGCCCGGGCACGCTAGCGTCTAATGAGCAGTTCTTC. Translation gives CASSPGTLASNEQFF.

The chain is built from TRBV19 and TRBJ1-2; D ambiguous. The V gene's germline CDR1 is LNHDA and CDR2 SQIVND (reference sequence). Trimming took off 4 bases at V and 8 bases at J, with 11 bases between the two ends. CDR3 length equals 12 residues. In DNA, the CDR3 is TGTGCCAGTAGTACCGAGGGAGGCGGCTACACCTTC. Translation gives CASSTEGGGYTF.

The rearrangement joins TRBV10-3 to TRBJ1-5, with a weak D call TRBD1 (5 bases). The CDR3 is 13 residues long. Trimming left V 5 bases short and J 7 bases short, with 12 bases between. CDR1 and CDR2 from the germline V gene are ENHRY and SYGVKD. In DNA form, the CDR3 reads TGTGCCATCAGTTCGGACACAGGCCAGCCCCAGCATTTT. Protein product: CAISSDTGQPQHF.

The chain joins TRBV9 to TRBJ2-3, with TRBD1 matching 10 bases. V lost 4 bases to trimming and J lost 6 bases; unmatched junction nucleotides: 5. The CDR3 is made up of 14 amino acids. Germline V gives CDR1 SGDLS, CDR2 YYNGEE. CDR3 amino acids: CASSPGQGTDTQYF. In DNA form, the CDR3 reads TGTGCCAGCAGCCCGGGACAGGGGACCGATACGCAGTATTTT.

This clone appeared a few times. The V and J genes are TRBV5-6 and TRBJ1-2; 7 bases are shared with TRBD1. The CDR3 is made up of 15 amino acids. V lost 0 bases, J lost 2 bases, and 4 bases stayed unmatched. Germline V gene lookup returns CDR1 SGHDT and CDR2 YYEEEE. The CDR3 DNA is TGTGCCAGCAGCTTGGGAGACAGGGAGAACTATGGCTACACCTTC. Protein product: CASSLGDRENYGYTF.

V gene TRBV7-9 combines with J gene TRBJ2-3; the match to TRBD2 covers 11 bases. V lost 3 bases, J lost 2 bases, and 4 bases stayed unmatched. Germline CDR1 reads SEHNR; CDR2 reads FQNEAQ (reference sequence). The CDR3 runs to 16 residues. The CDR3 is CASSFRLAGSTDTQYF. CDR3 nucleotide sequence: TGTGCCAGCAGCTTTCGACTAGCGGGGTCCACAGATACGCAGTATTTT.

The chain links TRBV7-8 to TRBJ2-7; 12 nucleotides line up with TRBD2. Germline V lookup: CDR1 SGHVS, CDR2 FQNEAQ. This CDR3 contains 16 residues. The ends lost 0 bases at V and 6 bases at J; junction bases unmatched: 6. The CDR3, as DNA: TGTGCCAGCAGCTTAGCGCGGACTAGCGGGATGACCGAGCAGTACTTC. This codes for CASSLARTSGMTEQYF.

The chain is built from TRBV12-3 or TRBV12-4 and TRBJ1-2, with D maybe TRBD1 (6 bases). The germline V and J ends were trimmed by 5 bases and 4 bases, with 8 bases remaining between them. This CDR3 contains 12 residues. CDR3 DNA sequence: TGTGCCAGCAGTATACAGGGCTATGGCTACACCTTC. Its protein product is CASSIQGYGYTF.

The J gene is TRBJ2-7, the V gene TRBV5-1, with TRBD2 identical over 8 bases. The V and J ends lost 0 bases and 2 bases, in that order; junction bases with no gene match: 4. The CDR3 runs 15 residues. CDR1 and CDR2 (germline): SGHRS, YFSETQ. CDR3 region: CASSLVIAGPYEQYF. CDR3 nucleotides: TGCGCCAGCAGCTTGGTAATAGCGGGGCCCTACGAGCAGTACTTC.

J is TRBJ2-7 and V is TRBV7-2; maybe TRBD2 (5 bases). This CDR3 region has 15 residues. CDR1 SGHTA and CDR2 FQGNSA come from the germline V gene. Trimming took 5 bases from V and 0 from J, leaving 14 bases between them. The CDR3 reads CASSTHQRNSYEQYF. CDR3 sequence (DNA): TGTGCCAGCAGCACCCATCAGCGGAACTCCTACGAGCAGTACTTC.

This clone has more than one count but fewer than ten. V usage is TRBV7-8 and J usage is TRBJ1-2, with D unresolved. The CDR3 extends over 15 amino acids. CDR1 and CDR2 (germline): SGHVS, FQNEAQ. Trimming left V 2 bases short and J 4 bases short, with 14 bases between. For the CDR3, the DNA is TGTGCCAGCAGCTTACTGGCCTCACCGCTCTATGGCTACACCTTC. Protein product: CASSLLASPLYGYTF.

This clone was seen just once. The CDR3 DNA sequence: TGTGCCTGGGGTGGGATCGGGGGACTTGAGCCCTACGAGCAGTACTTC. It yields the protein CAWGGIGGLEPYEQYF. The chain combines TRBV30 with TRBJ2-7; TRBD2 might be the D (6 bases). Germline assignment: CDR1 GTSNPN and CDR2 SVGIG (reference sequence). The CDR3 is 16 residues long. V lost 5 bases to trimming and J lost 2 bases, with 22 bases between them.

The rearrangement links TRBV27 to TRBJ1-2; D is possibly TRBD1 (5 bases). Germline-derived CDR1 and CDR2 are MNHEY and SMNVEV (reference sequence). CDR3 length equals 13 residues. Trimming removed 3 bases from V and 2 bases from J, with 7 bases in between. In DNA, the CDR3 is TGTGCCAGCAGTTTGTCAGGGAACTATGGCTACACCTTC. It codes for CASSLSGNYGYTF.

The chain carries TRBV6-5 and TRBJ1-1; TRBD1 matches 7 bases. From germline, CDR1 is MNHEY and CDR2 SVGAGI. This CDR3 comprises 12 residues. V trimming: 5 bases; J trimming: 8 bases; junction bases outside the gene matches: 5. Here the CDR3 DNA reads TGTGCCAGCAGTCACCGGGACAGAGAAGCTTTCTTT. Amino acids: CASSHRDREAFF.

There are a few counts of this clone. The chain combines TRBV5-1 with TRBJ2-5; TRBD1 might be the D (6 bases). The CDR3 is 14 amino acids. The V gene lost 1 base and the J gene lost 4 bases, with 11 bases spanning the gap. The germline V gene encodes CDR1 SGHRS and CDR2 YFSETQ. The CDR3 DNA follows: TGCGCCAGCAGCTTGATAGTGGGGGCAGAGACCCAGTACTTC. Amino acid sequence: CASSLIVGAETQYF.

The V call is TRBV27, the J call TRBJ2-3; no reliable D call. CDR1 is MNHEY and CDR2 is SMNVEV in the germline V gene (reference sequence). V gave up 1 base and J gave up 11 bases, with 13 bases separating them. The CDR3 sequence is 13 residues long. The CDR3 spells CASSLYFSSGQYF. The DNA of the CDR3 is TGTGCCAGCAGTTTATACTTCTCGTCCGGGCAGTATTTT.